A single sample gave rise to the 21 T cell receptor beta chains below, sequenced in a study of Tregs in tolerant kidney transplant recipients. TCRdb keeps only in-frame clones here, not all; method: immunoSEQ multiplex PCR. The sample carries some 68,000 clones, over 80% recorded once. Sequencing input: CD4+ T cells from blood. The source is a human donor in good health.

The genes are TRBV7-2 and TRBJ1-5; 9 bases agree with TRBD1. The CDR3 is 15 residues long. The V and J ends lost 5 bases and 5 bases, in that order; junction bases with no gene match: 7. Germline CDR1 reads SGHTA; CDR2 reads FQGNSA. The CDR3 DNA sequence: TGTGCCAGCAGCGTACAGACAGGGGGTTATCAGCCCCAGCATTTT. Residues: CASSVQTGGYQPQHF.

The CDR3 DNA sequence: TGTGCCAGCAAGGGGGACCGCATTTTATATGAGCAGTTCTTC. Its protein product is CASKGDRILYEQFF. J is TRBJ2-1 and V is TRBV2; tentatively, D is TRBD1 (6 bases). V lost 7 bases, J lost 8 bases, and 18 bases lay in between. The CDR3 is 14 amino acids. Germline loops: CDR1 SNHLY, CDR2 FYNNEI.

This clone was observed a single time. The V and J genes are TRBV30 and TRBJ1-3; a weak D match, TRBD1 (5 bases). The V end lost 0 bases, the J end lost 2 bases, and 14 bases lay between the germline ends. The CDR3 runs to 16 residues. Germline loops: CDR1 GTSNPN, CDR2 SVGIG (reference sequence). Here the CDR3 DNA reads TGTGCCTGGAGTGTTGGCAGGGTGGTGCCTGGAAACACCATATATTTT. Amino acid sequence: CAWSVGRVVPGNTIYF.

This clone appeared once. This chain links TRBV5-5 with TRBJ2-3; 11 bases match TRBD2. Germline CDR1 reads SGHKS; CDR2 reads YYEKEE (reference sequence). This CDR3 comprises 16 residues. With V trimmed by 5 bases and J by 3 bases, 8 bases remained unmatched. The CDR3 protein is CASSSQLAGETDTQYF. The CDR3, as DNA: TGTGCCAGCAGTTCTCAACTAGCGGGAGAAACAGATACGCAGTATTTT.

The chain recombines TRBV2 with TRBJ1-1, with D perhaps TRBD1 (5 bases). Germline loops: CDR1 SNHLY, CDR2 FYNNEI. The CDR3 spans 13 residues. V lost 8 bases and J 0 bases, leaving 10 bases between the germline ends. The CDR3 loop is CASLRQMNTEAFF. In DNA, the CDR3 is TGTGCCAGCCTCCGACAGATGAACACTGAAGCTTTCTTT.

The chain links TRBV18 to TRBJ2-5; perhaps TRBD1 as D (6 bases). In germline, CDR1 is KGHSH, CDR2 LQKENI. The CDR3 is made up of 15 amino acids. The V end was cut by 3 bases, the J end by 5 bases, with 16 bases between. The CDR3 spells CASSPFRGLGETQYF. DNA for the CDR3: TGTGCCAGCTCACCCTTCAGGGGCTTGGGGGAGACCCAGTACTTC.

The J gene is TRBJ2-7, the V gene TRBV6-6; D unresolved. The CDR3 is 11 residues long. From germline, CDR1 is MNHNY and CDR2 SVGAGI (reference sequence). With 5 bases removed from V and 7 bases from J, the gap between germline ends came to 9 bases. The CDR3 region has the DNA TGTGCCAGCAGTCCCCTCCGGGAGCAGTACTTC. It specifies CASSPLREQYF.

This sequence joins TRBV20-1 and TRBJ2-7, with D perhaps TRBD1 (5 bases). This CDR3 has 11 residues. Germline CDR1 reads DFQATT; CDR2 reads SNEGSKA (reference sequence). Deletions cut 5 bases from V and 4 bases from J, with 9 bases between. The CDR3 coding sequence is TGCAGTGCTCGACAGCAGTACGAGCAGTACTTC. Amino acids: CSARQQYEQYF.

The J gene is TRBJ2-3, the V gene TRBV25-1, with a tentative D call TRBD1 (6 bases). The CDR3 contains 13 residues. V was clipped by 5 bases and J by 4 bases, with 10 bases between them. Germline V gene data show CDR1 as MGHDK and CDR2 as SYGVNS. CDR3 coding DNA: TGTGCCAGCAGTTGGACAGCTGCAGATACGCAGTATTTT. Amino acid sequence: CASSWTAADTQYF.

The chain recombines TRBV10-1 with TRBJ2-3, with a possible D match to TRBD2 (5 bases). Trimming stripped 10 bases from V and 5 bases from J, with 13 bases between. CDR1 is WNHNN and CDR2 is SYGVQD in the germline V gene (reference sequence). This CDR3 comprises 12 residues. The CDR3 loop is CAITRAGDTQYF. The CDR3 DNA follows: TGCGCCATCACGAGGGCTGGAGATACGCAGTATTTT.

Only a few counts were recorded for this clone. The V gene is TRBV19, the J gene TRBJ1-2; 7 bases align to TRBD1. The CDR3 sequence is 12 residues long. Germline V gene lookup returns CDR1 LNHDA and CDR2 SQIVND (reference sequence). Trimming removed 4 bases from V and 9 bases from J; junction bases left unmatched: 5. The CDR3 region is CASSTRQGSYTF. The CDR3 DNA reads as TGTGCCAGTAGTACCCGACAGGGTAGCTACACCTTC.

The CDR3 reads CASSPTGLAGNEQYF. CDR3 sequence (DNA): TGCGCCAGCAGCCCCACGGGGTTAGCGGGAAACGAGCAGTACTTC. This rearrangement joins TRBV5-1 to TRBJ2-7; 8 positions match TRBD2. In germline, CDR1 is SGHRS, CDR2 YFSETQ. This CDR3 spans 15 amino acids. J was trimmed by 5 bases and V by 4 bases; bases with no gene match: 11. Full variable domain (rest looked up from reference TRBV5-1 and TRBJ2-7): KAGVTQTPRYLIKTRGQQVTLSCSPISGHRSVSWYQQTPGQGLQFLFEYFSETQRNKGNFPGRFSGRQFSNSRSEMNVSTLELGDSALYLCASSPTGLAGNEQYFGPGTRLTVT.

The rearrangement uses TRBV11-2 and TRBJ2-3, with 11 positions matching TRBD2. Per germline, CDR1 SGHAT and CDR2 FQNNGV. Germline trimming cut 5 bases from V and 3 bases from J; bases unmatched to any gene: 7. CDR3 length equals 16 residues. CDR3 in DNA: TGTGCCAGCAGCCCCCTTAGCGGGAGGGCGACAGATACGCAGTATTTT. Its translation is CASSPLSGRATDTQYF.

The chain couples TRBV29-1 to TRBJ2-5; 9 bases fit TRBD2. The J segment lost 5 bases and the V segment lost 6 bases, leaving 16 bases of the junction unmatched. From germline, CDR1 is SQVTM and CDR2 ANQGSEA. The CDR3 contains 16 residues. The CDR3 bases are TGCAGCGTGACGCCCCTCTCGCGGGGGGGCCGGGAGACCCAGTACTTC. It yields the protein CSVTPLSRGGRETQYF.

This chain connects TRBV2 to TRBJ2-1; D gene ambiguous. The germline CDR1 and CDR2 sequences are SNHLY and FYNNEI. The germline V and J ends were trimmed by 1 base and 8 bases, with 18 bases remaining between them. This CDR3 is 16 amino acids long. CDR3 loop: CASSEGPKTLRHEQFF. The DNA for the CDR3 is TGTGCCAGCAGTGAAGGACCGAAAACCTTACGTCATGAGCAGTTCTTC.

The V and J genes are TRBV11-2 and TRBJ2-3, with D perhaps TRBD1 (6 bases). In germline, CDR1 is SGHAT, CDR2 FQNNGV. The CDR3 length is 14 residues. V shed 5 bases and J shed 1 base, with 10 bases lying between them. The CDR3 here is CASSDYRGTDTQYF. The CDR3 DNA reads TGTGCCAGCAGCGACTACAGGGGCACAGATACGCAGTATTTT.

V usage is TRBV5-6 and J usage is TRBJ1-1; D unclear. V was cut by 2 bases and J by 1 base, with 9 bases left in between. CDR3 size: 14 residues. Germline V CDR1 and CDR2: SGHDT, YYEEEE. The CDR3 coding sequence is TGTGCCAGCAGCTTTGGACGGAGGAACACTGAAGCTTTCTTT. It encodes CASSFGRRNTEAFF.

The J gene is TRBJ1-4, the V gene TRBV5-1; D unclear. Germline V gives CDR1 SGHRS, CDR2 YFSETQ. The CDR3 loop spans 15 amino acids. The V end was cut by 2 bases, the J end by 0 bases, with 8 bases between. CDR3 coding DNA: TGCGCCAGCAGCTTAACAGCGGCAACTAATGAAAAACTGTTTTTT. This translates into CASSLTAATNEKLFF. Based on the CDR3 plus reference TRBV5-1 and TRBJ1-4, the full variable domain is KAGVTQTPRYLIKTRGQQVTLSCSPISGHRSVSWYQQTPGQGLQFLFEYFSETQRNKGNFPGRFSGRQFSNSRSEMNVSTLELGDSALYLCASSLTAATNEKLFFGSGTQLSVL.

The rearrangement joins TRBV4-1 to TRBJ2-1; 12 nucleotides agree with TRBD2. This CDR3 spans 16 amino acids. CDR1 MGHRA and CDR2 YSYEKL come from the germline V gene. Losses at the gene ends were 4 bases for V and 9 bases for J; bases not matched to a gene: 10. CDR3 DNA: TGCGCCAGCAGCCGGACTAGCGGGGCGATGACAGGTGAGCAGTTCTTC. Translation gives CASSRTSGAMTGEQFF.

The genes are TRBV29-1 and TRBJ1-1, with TRBD1 identical over 8 bases. V lost 6 bases and J lost 1; bases outside the gene matches: 7. CDR3 length: 14 amino acids. From germline, CDR1 is SQVTM and CDR2 ANQGSEA. The CDR3: CSVRPGTGNTEAFF. The CDR3 DNA sequence: TGCAGCGTCCGCCCCGGGACAGGGAACACTGAAGCTTTCTTT.

The count of this clone is one. The chain carries TRBV5-4 and TRBJ1-1; no reliable D call. The germline V and J ends were trimmed by 2 bases and 1 base, with 18 bases remaining between them. The germline gives CDR1 SGHNT, CDR2 YYREEE (reference sequence). The CDR3 runs 17 residues. The CDR3 region has the DNA TGTGCCAGCAGCTTTATCGGGTTGGCGGACCCGAACACTGAAGCTTTCTTT. Its translation: CASSFIGLADPNTEAFF. The full variable domain, rest sourced from reference TRBV5-4 and TRBJ1-1, is ETGVTQSPTHLIKTRGQQVTLRCSSQSGHNTVSWYQQALGQGPQFIFQYYREEENGRGNFPPRFSGLQFPNYSSELNVNALELDDSALYLCASSFIGLADPNTEAFFGQGTRLTVV.